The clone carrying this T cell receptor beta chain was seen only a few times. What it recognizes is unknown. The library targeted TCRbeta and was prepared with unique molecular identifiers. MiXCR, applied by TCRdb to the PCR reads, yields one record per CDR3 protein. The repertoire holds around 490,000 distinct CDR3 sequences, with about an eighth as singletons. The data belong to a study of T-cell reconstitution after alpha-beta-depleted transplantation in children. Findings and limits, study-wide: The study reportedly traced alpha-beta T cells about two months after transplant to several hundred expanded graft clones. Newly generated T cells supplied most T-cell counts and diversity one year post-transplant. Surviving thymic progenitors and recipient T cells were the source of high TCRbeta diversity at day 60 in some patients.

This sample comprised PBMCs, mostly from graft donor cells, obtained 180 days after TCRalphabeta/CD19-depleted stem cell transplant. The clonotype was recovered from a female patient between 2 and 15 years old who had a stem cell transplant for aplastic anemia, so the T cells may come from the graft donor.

The CDR3 loop reads CASSLSGRIYNEQFF. The CDR3 DNA sequence: TGTGCCAGCAGCTTGTCGGGGCGCATCTACAATGAGCAGTTCTTC. V gene TRBV5-6 combines with J gene TRBJ2-1, with D tentatively TRBD1 or TRBD2 (5 bases each). Per the germline V gene, CDR1 is SGHDT and CDR2 is YYEEEE. There are 15 residues in the CDR3. Trimming shortened V by 1 base and J by 3 bases, and 11 bases separated the two germline ends.